The 29 T cell receptor beta chains in this list originate from one sample, sequenced in a study of Ad26.COV2.S vaccination and SARS-CoV-2 variants. Assay used: immunoSEQ multiplex PCR; TCRdb lists only in-frame clones, some missing. The sample shows about 400,000 clones, 83% of them seen only once. Treatment meaning: some 20 received Ad26.COV2.S at low or high dose, single or two shots; 5 received placebo; per-sample allocation not given. Collection of samples fell on day 63 after the first vaccine or placebo injection. The sample here was peripheral blood, taken in a trial of Ad26.COV2.S vaccine versus placebo. These receptors all stem from a person between 18 and 60 years old who received the Ad26.COV2.S COVID-19 vaccine or a placebo.

The rearrangement joins TRBV4-3 to TRBJ1-3, with TRBD1 as a possible D gene (5 bases). The germline V gene has CDR1 LGHNA and CDR2 YSLEER. The CDR3 has 16 amino acids. The ends were cut back, 3 bases at V and 0 bases at J, with 12 bases in the middle. The CDR3 DNA reads as TGCGCCAGCAGCCAGCCGGGGGGTCTCTCTGGAAACACCATATATTTT. It codes for CASSQPGGLSGNTIYF.

This clone showed up just a few times. The J gene is TRBJ2-2, the V gene TRBV2, with TRBD1 matching over 10 bases. Germline lookup yields CDR1 SNHLY and CDR2 FYNNEI. J lost 5 bases, V lost 9 bases, and 6 bases had no gene match. CDR3 length equals 14 residues. The CDR3 reads CASTPGQGTGELFF. CDR3 coding DNA: TGTGCCAGTACTCCGGGACAGGGGACCGGGGAGCTGTTTTTT.

This chain connects TRBV6-2 or TRBV6-3 to TRBJ1-6; 9 positions agree with TRBD1. This CDR3 has 14 residues. Germline V gene data show CDR1 as MNHEY and CDR2 as SVGEGT. Trimming at V came to 4 bases and at J to 9 bases, leaving 4 bases not matched to a gene. For the CDR3, the DNA is TGTGCCAGCAGTTGGGACAGGGTCGGTTCACCCCTCCACTTT. Encoded protein: CASSWDRVGSPLHF.

This chain joins TRBV30 and TRBJ2-7; 10 bases are a match to TRBD2. V shed 4 bases, J shed 4 bases, and the junction held 1 base outside the gene matches. Germline V lookup: CDR1 GTSNPN, CDR2 SVGIG (reference sequence). This CDR3 is 12 amino acids long. The CDR3 DNA reads as TGTGCCTGGACTAGCGGGGGATACGAGCAGTACTTC. This translates into CAWTSGGYEQYF.

The count of this clone is one. The gene calls are TRBV6-5 and TRBJ2-7; a possible D gene is TRBD1 (7 bases). Germline CDR1 and CDR2: MNHEY and SVGAGI. This CDR3 is 16 amino acids long. The ends were cut back, 2 bases at V and 2 bases at J, with 16 bases in the middle. CDR3 in amino acids: CASSYRGTDSPYEQYF. The CDR3 DNA is TGTGCCAGCAGTTACCGCGGGACAGATTCCCCCTACGAGCAGTACTTC.

This chain uses TRBV30 with TRBJ1-1; possible D gene TRBD1, 5 bases. V lost 5 bases, J lost 0 bases, and 13 bases lay in between. The CDR3 spans 14 residues. The germline CDR1 and CDR2 sequences are GTSNPN and SVGIG (reference sequence). The CDR3: CAWGSGTLNTEAFF. CDR3 coding DNA: TGTGCCTGGGGATCCGGGACGCTGAACACTGAAGCTTTCTTT.

The gene calls are TRBV6-5 and TRBJ1-1; D not certain. Trimming removed 5 bases at V and 2 bases at J, with 6 bases between. Germline assignment: CDR1 MNHEY and CDR2 SVGAGI. The CDR3 has 12 residues. The CDR3 DNA follows: TGTGCCAGCAGTCCCCAAAACACTGAAGCTTTCTTT. Translated, it gives CASSPQNTEAFF.

The gene calls are TRBV5-1 and TRBJ2-1, with TRBD2 matching over 9 bases. The germline CDR1 and CDR2 sequences are SGHRS and YFSETQ. This CDR3 is built from 13 residues. The ends lost 5 bases at V and 7 bases at J; junction bases unmatched: 4. For the CDR3, the DNA is TGCGCCAGCAGGGTTAGCGGGAGAAATGAGCAGTTCTTC. Its protein is CASRVSGRNEQFF. Drawing the rest from reference TRBV5-1 and TRBJ2-1, the complete variable domain is KAGVTQTPRYLIKTRGQQVTLSCSPISGHRSVSWYQQTPGQGLQFLFEYFSETQRNKGNFPGRFSGRQFSNSRSEMNVSTLELGDSALYLCASRVSGRNEQFFGPGTRLTVL.

The gene calls are TRBV2 and TRBJ2-1; 10 nucleotides agree with TRBD2. The CDR3 has 15 amino acids. The ends lost 6 bases at V and 9 bases at J; junction bases unmatched: 11. The germline CDR1 and CDR2 sequences are SNHLY and FYNNEI. The CDR3 sequence: CASRGSSGSFSEQFF. For the CDR3, the DNA is TGTGCCAGCAGGGGATCTAGCGGGAGTTTTAGTGAGCAGTTCTTC.

The chain couples TRBV7-9 to TRBJ1-2; D is unresolved. V was cut by 5 bases and J by 8 bases, with 21 bases left in between. Per germline, CDR1 SEHNR and CDR2 FQNEAQ (reference sequence). The CDR3 totals 15 residues. The CDR3 sequence: CASSPPSRTTRGYTF. CDR3 bases: TGTGCCAGCAGCCCCCCTAGCAGGACTACTAGGGGCTACACCTTC.

This CDR3 is CASSLTSGSGNEQFF. The CDR3 DNA reads as TGTGCCAGCTCCCTAACTAGCGGGAGTGGCAATGAGCAGTTCTTC. J is TRBJ2-1 and V is TRBV18; 11 positions agree with TRBD2. Germline CDR1 reads KGHSH; CDR2 reads LQKENI. This CDR3 is 15 amino acids long. The ends lost 6 bases at V and 6 bases at J; junction bases unmatched: 7. Supplemented by reference TRBV18 and TRBJ2-1, the full variable domain reads NAGVMQNPRHLVRRRGQEARLRCSPMKGHSHVYWYRQLPEEGLKFMVYLQKENIIDESGMPKERFSAEFPKEGPSILRIQQVVRGDSAAYFCASSLTSGSGNEQFFGPGTRLTVL.

The chain recombines TRBV5-1 with TRBJ2-1; 7 nucleotides agree with TRBD2. The trim removed 0 bases at V and 4 bases at J, leaving 4 bases unmatched. The CDR3 consists of 15 residues. Germline V lookup: CDR1 SGHRS, CDR2 YFSETQ. The CDR3 region is CASSLGGRNYNEQFF. DNA for the CDR3: TGCGCCAGCAGCTTGGGCGGGAGAAATTACAATGAGCAGTTCTTC.

This clone was recorded only once. The chain carries TRBV30 and TRBJ2-1; a possible D gene is TRBD2 (5 bases). This CDR3 is 14 amino acids long. Germline CDR1 is GTSNPN and CDR2 is SVGIG (reference sequence). Trimming removed 3 bases at V and 2 bases at J, with 11 bases between. CDR3 sequence: CAWRAARTYNEQFF. CDR3 DNA sequence: TGTGCCTGGAGAGCGGCTCGTACCTACAATGAGCAGTTCTTC.

This chain connects TRBV19 to TRBJ1-3; D gene uncertain. Looked up from germline, CDR1 is LNHDA and CDR2 is SQIVND (reference sequence). V lost 3 bases and J lost 5, with 11 bases in between. This CDR3 spans 14 amino acids. CDR3 sequence (DNA): TGTGCCAGTAGTATGGTCGGTGCCCGAAACACCATATATTTT. Residues: CASSMVGARNTIYF.

The DNA for the CDR3 is TGTGCCAGCAGGCAGATAGGGCACCTCACTGAAGCTTTCTTT. This sequence encodes CASRQIGHLTEAFF. The chain combines TRBV11-2 with TRBJ1-1, with D hard to call. The V end was cut by 6 bases, the J end by 4 bases, with 15 bases between. Germline CDR1 is SGHAT and CDR2 is FQNNGV. This CDR3 region has 14 residues.

The rearrangement joins TRBV19 to TRBJ2-7, with D possibly matching TRBD1 (6 bases). The CDR3 runs 14 residues. The V gene lost 2 bases and the J gene lost 2 bases, with 10 bases spanning the gap. Germline CDR1 LNHDA, CDR2 SQIVND (reference sequence). CDR3 sequence (DNA): TGTGCCAGTAGTATATATAGGGGGACCTACGAGCAGTACTTC. Amino acids: CASSIYRGTYEQYF.

V gene TRBV29-1 combines with J gene TRBJ2-6; D remains unclear. With 3 bases removed from V and 4 bases from J, the gap between germline ends came to 4 bases. Germline V gene data show CDR1 as SQVTM and CDR2 as ANQGSEA. The length of the CDR3 is 12 residues. The CDR3 sequence: CSVDGGANVLTF. CDR3 coding DNA: TGCAGCGTTGACGGGGGGGCCAACGTCCTGACTTTC.

This chain links TRBV6-2 or TRBV6-3 with TRBJ1-6; unclear D gene. CDR1 MNHEY and CDR2 SVGEGT come from the germline V gene. V lost 5 bases to trimming and J lost 9 bases, with 14 bases between them. This CDR3 region has 14 residues. This CDR3 reads CASSPWTELSPLHF. The CDR3, as DNA: TGTGCCAGCAGTCCCTGGACGGAGCTTTCACCCCTCCACTTT.

The chain combines TRBV2 with TRBJ2-7; D is perhaps TRBD1 (5 bases). Deletions cut 7 bases from V and 3 bases from J, with 10 bases between. The CDR3 is made up of 12 amino acids. The germline V gene has CDR1 SNHLY and CDR2 FYNNEI. This CDR3 reads CASIRQHYEQYF. The CDR3 DNA is TGTGCCAGCATCCGACAGCACTACGAGCAGTACTTC. The full variable domain, rest sourced from reference TRBV2 and TRBJ2-7, is EPEVTQTPSHQVTQMGQEVILRCVPISNHLYFYWYRQILGQKVEFLVSFYNNEISEKSEIFDDQFSVERPDGSNFTLKIRSTKLEDSAMYFCASIRQHYEQYFGPGTRLTVT.

V is TRBV6-2 or TRBV6-3 and J is TRBJ1-1, with 7 bases fitting TRBD1. V dropped 2 bases and J dropped 7; count of bases not matched to a gene: 7. CDR1 and CDR2 from the germline V gene are MNHEY and SVGEGT. This CDR3 contains 14 residues. As DNA, the CDR3 is TGTGCCAGCAGTTACACTACAGGGGTAGGTGAAGCTTTCTTT. This encodes CASSYTTGVGEAFF.

The chain is built from TRBV19 and TRBJ1-2; the D is unclear. Trimming cost V 5 bases and J 8 bases, with 21 bases left between them. CDR3 size: 15 residues. Germline loops: CDR1 LNHDA, CDR2 SQIVND (reference sequence). CDR3 nucleotide sequence: TGTGCCAGTAGTTCCGAGGACGGCCCTCGATCCGGCTACACCTTC. Translation: CASSSEDGPRSGYTF.

The chain employs TRBV4-3 and TRBJ2-2; unclear D gene. The ends were cut back, 0 bases at V and 3 bases at J, with 8 bases in the middle. Germline CDR1 is LGHNA and CDR2 is YSLEER. The CDR3 sequence is 15 residues long. CDR3 in amino acids: CASSQDPAYTGELFF. The CDR3 DNA sequence: TGCGCCAGCAGCCAAGATCCGGCGTACACCGGGGAGCTGTTTTTT.

This chain joins TRBV5-1 and TRBJ1-1; no definite D call. The CDR3 spans 16 residues. V lost 4 bases, J lost 0 bases, and 16 bases lay in between. Germline V gene data show CDR1 as SGHRS and CDR2 as YFSETQ. The CDR3 sequence: CASSRSGSALNTEAFF. The CDR3 coding sequence is TGCGCCAGCAGCCGATCAGGATCAGCCTTGAACACTGAAGCTTTCTTT. Together with reference TRBV5-1 and TRBJ1-1, the CDR3 gives the full variable domain: KAGVTQTPRYLIKTRGQQVTLSCSPISGHRSVSWYQQTPGQGLQFLFEYFSETQRNKGNFPGRFSGRQFSNSRSEMNVSTLELGDSALYLCASSRSGSALNTEAFFGQGTRLTVV.

The chain recombines TRBV7-9 with TRBJ2-1, with D possibly being TRBD1 (6 bases). This CDR3 has 15 residues. Trimming left V 5 bases short and J 5 bases short, with 16 bases between. Germline-derived CDR1 and CDR2 are SEHNR and FQNEAQ (reference sequence). The DNA of the CDR3 is TGTGCCAGCAGCCCGTCAGGGGCGAGCCACAATGAGCAGTTCTTC. It encodes CASSPSGASHNEQFF.

CDR3 in DNA: TGCGCCAGCAGTGAGCCGGCAGGGGGATCACCCCTCCACTTT. Protein product: CASSEPAGGSPLHF. The V and J genes are TRBV10-2 and TRBJ1-6, with 7 bases fitting TRBD1. The CDR3 sequence is 14 residues long. J was trimmed by 10 bases and V by 2 bases; bases with no gene match: 5. CDR1 and CDR2 from the germline V gene are WSHSY and SAAADI.

The CDR3 sequence is CASSFGGPYEQYF. CDR3 sequence (DNA): TGCGCCAGCAGCTTCGGGGGTCCCTACGAGCAGTACTTC. This chain links TRBV5-1 with TRBJ2-7, with D maybe TRBD2 (6 bases). The CDR3 has 13 residues. CDR1 and CDR2 (germline): SGHRS, YFSETQ. V lost 2 bases and J lost 2, with 8 bases in between.

The count of this clone is one. J is TRBJ1-2 and V is TRBV27, with D perhaps matching TRBD1 (5 bases). This CDR3 has 14 residues. CDR1 is MNHEY, CDR2 SMNVEV, per germline (reference sequence). V was trimmed by 4 bases and J by 4 bases, leaving 13 bases between them. CDR3 protein: CASSYGTGTYGYTF. The CDR3 DNA follows: TGTGCCAGCAGTTACGGGACGGGCACCTATGGCTACACCTTC.

This chain connects TRBV18 to TRBJ2-5; 9 positions match TRBD1. CDR1 is KGHSH and CDR2 is LQKENI in the germline V gene. This CDR3 comprises 15 residues. The junction had 12 bases not matched to a gene; V was cut back by 8 bases and J by 5 bases. The CDR3: CASTPGTGSSETQYF. CDR3 in DNA: TGTGCCAGCACCCCCGGGACAGGGTCGAGTGAGACCCAGTACTTC.

Concerning this clone: Other DNA variants within this sample encode the same CDR3. The chain joins TRBV7-9 to TRBJ2-7; 7 positions agree with TRBD1. This CDR3 is 12 amino acids long. Trimming took 4 bases from V and 5 from J; bases not matched to a gene: 2. Germline assignment: CDR1 SEHNR and CDR2 FQNEAQ (reference sequence). The CDR3, as DNA: TGTGCCAGCAGCTCACAGGGGAACGAGCAGTACTTC. Protein sequence: CASSSQGNEQYF.